The clone carrying this T cell receptor beta chain was seen a single time. Indicated treatment: around 19 received Ad26.COV2.S at low or high dose, single or two shots; about five received placebo; per-sample allocation not given. Repertoires come from day 63 after the first vaccine or placebo injection. This sample is part of a study of Ad26.COV2.S vaccination and SARS-CoV-2 variants. V shed 2 bases and J 5 bases; nucleotides not matched to a gene: 4. Per the germline V gene, CDR1 is GTSNPN and CDR2 is SVGIG (reference sequence). The CDR3 is made up of 14 amino acids. TCRdb keeps only in-frame clones here, not all; method: immunoSEQ multiplex PCR. This table has some 340,000 clones, 86% appearing once.

The V gene is TRBV30, the J gene TRBJ1-3; 9 positions match TRBD1. This material consisted of peripheral blood, taken in a trial of Ad26.COV2.S vaccine versus placebo. This clonotype was obtained from a person between 18 and 65 years old who received the Ad26.COV2.S COVID-19 vaccine or a placebo. The DNA of the CDR3 is TGTGCCTGGAGTATGACAGGGGGACGAAACACCATATATTTT. The encoded protein is CAWSMTGGRNTIYF.